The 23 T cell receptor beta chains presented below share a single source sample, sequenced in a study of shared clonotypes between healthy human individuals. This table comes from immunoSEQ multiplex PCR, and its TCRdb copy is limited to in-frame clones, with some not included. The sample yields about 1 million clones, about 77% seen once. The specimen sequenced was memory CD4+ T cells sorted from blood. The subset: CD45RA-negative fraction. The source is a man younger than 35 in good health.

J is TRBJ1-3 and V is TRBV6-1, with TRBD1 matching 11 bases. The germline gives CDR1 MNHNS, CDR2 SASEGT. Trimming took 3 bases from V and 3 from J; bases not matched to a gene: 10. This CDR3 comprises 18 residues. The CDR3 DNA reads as TGTGCCAGCAGTGATCGGCGGCTGGGGACAGGGGGTGGAAACACCATATATTTT. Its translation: CASSDRRLGTGGGNTIYF.

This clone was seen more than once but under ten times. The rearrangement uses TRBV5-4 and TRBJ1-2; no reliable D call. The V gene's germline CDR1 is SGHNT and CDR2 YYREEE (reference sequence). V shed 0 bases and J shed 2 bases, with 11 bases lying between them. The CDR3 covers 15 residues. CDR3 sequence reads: CASSLEKEGNYGYTF. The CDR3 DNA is TGTGCCAGCAGCTTGGAGAAAGAGGGCAACTATGGCTACACCTTC.

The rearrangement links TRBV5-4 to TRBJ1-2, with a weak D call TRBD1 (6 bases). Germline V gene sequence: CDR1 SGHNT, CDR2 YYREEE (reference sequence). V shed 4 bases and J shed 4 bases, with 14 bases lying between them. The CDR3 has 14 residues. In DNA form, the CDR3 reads TGTGCCAGCAGCCAGGATAGGGGGACCTATGGCTACACCTTC. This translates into CASSQDRGTYGYTF.

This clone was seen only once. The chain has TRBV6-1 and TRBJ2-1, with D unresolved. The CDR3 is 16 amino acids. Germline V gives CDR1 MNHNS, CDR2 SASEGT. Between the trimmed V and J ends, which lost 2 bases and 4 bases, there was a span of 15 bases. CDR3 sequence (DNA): TGTGCCAGCAGTGAAACCGGCCAACCCAAATACAATGAGCAGTTCTTC. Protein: CASSETGQPKYNEQFF.

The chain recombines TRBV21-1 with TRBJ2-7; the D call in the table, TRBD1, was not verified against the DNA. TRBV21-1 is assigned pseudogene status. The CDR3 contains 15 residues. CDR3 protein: CASSKGRDTSYEQYF. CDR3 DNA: TGTGCCAGCAGCAAAGGAAGGGACACCTCCTACGAGCAGTACTTC.

The CDR3 sequence: CASRGSGRAQPQHF. CDR3 coding DNA: TGTGCCAGCAGGGGATCAGGCAGGGCTCAGCCCCAGCATTTT. V gene TRBV6-5 combines with J gene TRBJ1-5, with a possible D match to TRBD1 (5 bases). Trimming removed 6 bases from V and 6 bases from J, with 15 bases in between. CDR3 length: 14 residues. Germline V lookup: CDR1 MNHEY, CDR2 SVGAGI.

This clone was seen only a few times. CDR3 sequence: CASSPQGAKDTQYF. The CDR3 DNA reads as TGTGCCAGCAGTCCACAGGGGGCAAAAGATACGCAGTATTTT. The gene calls are TRBV6-5 and TRBJ2-3; 9 nucleotides line up with TRBD1. CDR1 is MNHEY, CDR2 SVGAGI, per germline. With 5 bases clipped from V and 5 bases from J, the junction kept 5 bases outside the gene matches. The CDR3 runs to 14 residues.

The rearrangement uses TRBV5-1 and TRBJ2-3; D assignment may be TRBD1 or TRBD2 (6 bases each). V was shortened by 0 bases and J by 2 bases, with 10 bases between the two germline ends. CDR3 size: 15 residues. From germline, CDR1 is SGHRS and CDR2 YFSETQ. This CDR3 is CASSLGGAPTDTQYF. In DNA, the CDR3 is TGCGCCAGCAGCTTGGGGGGGGCCCCCACAGATACGCAGTATTTT.

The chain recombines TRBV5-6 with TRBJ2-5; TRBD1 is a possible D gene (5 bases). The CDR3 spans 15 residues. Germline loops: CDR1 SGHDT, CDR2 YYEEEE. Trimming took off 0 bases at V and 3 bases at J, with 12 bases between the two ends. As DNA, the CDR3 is TGTGCCAGCAGCTTGGCCCTGGTAGGGGAAGAGACCCAGTACTTC. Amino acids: CASSLALVGEETQYF.

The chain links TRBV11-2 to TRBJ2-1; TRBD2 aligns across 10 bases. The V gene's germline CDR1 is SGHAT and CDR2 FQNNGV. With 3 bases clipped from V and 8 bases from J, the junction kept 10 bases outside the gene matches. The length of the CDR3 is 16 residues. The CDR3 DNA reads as TGTGCCAGCAGCTTTAGTCGTAGCGGGAGGATCCATGAGCAGTTCTTC. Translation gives CASSFSRSGRIHEQFF.

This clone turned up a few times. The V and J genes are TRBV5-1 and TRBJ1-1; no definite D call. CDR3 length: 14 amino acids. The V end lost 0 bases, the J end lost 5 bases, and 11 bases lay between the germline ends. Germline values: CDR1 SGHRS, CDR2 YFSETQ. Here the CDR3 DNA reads TGCGCCAGCAGCTTGGCTCTCACGGGGACTGAAGCTTTCTTT. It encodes CASSLALTGTEAFF.

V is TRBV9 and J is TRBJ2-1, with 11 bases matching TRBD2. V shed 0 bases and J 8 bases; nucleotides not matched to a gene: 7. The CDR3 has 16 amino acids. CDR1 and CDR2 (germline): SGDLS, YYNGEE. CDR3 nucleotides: TGTGCCAGCAGCGTAGTAGGGACTAGCGGTCCCCATGAGCAGTTCTTC. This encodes CASSVVGTSGPHEQFF. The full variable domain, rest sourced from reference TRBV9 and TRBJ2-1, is DSGVTQTPKHLITATGQRVTLRCSPRSGDLSVYWYQQSLDQGLQFLIQYYNGEERAKGNILERFSAQQFPDLHSELNLSSLELGDSALYFCASSVVGTSGPHEQFFGPGTRLTVL.

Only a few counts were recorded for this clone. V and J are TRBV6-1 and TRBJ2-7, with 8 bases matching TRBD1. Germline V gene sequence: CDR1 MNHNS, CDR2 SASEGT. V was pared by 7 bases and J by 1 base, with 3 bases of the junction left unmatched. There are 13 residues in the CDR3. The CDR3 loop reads CASTRQGSYEQYF. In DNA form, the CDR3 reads TGTGCCAGCACGAGACAGGGGTCCTACGAGCAGTACTTC.

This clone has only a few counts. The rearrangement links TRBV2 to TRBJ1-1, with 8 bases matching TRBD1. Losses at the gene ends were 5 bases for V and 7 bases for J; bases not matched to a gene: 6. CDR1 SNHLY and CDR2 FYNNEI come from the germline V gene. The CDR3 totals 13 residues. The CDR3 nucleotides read TGTGCCAGCAGTCCCCAGGGGGCAAGTGAAGCTTTCTTT. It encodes CASSPQGASEAFF.

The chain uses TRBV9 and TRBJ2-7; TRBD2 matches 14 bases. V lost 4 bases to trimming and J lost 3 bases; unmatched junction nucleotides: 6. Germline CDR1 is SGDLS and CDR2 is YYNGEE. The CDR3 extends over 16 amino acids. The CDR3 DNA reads TGTGCCAGCAGCTTGGGGACTAGCGGGAGAAACTACGAGCAGTACTTC. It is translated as CASSLGTSGRNYEQYF.

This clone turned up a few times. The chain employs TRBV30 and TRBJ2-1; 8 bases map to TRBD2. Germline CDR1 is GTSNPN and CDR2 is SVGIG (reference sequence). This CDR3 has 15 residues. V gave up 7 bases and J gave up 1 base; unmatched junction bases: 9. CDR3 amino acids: CASAGGVGSYNEQFF. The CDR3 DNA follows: TGTGCCTCCGCCGGGGGGGTCGGGTCCTACAATGAGCAGTTCTTC. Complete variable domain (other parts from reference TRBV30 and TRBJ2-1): SQTIHQWPATLVQPVGSPLSLECTVEGTSNPNLYWYRQAAGRGLQLLFYSVGIGQISSEVPQNLSASRPQDRQFILSSKKLLLSDSGFYLCASAGGVGSYNEQFFGPGTRLTVL.

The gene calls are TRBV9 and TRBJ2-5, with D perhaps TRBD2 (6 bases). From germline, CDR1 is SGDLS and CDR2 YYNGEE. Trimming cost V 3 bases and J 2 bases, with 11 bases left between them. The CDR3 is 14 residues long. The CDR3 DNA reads TGTGCCAGCAGCGGCCGGGACTTACAAGAGACCCAGTACTTC. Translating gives CASSGRDLQETQYF.

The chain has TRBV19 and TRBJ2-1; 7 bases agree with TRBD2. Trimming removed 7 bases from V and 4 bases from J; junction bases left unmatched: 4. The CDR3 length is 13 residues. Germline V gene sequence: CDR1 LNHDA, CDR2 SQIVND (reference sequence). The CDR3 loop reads CASKLAAYNEQFF. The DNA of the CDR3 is TGTGCCAGTAAGCTAGCGGCATACAATGAGCAGTTCTTC.

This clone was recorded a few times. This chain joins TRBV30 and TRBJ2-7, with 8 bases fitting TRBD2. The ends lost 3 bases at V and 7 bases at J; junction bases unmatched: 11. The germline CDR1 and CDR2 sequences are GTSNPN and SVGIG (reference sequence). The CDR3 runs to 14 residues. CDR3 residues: CAWSVAGSPLEQYF. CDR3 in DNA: TGTGCCTGGAGCGTAGCGGGGTCCCCCTTGGAGCAGTACTTC.

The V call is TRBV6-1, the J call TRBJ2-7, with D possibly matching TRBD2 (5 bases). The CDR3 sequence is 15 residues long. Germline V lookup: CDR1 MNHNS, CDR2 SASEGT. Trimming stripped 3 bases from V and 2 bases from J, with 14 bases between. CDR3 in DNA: TGTGCCAGCAGTGAGACTAATTACGATCCCTACGAGCAGTACTTC. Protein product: CASSETNYDPYEQYF.

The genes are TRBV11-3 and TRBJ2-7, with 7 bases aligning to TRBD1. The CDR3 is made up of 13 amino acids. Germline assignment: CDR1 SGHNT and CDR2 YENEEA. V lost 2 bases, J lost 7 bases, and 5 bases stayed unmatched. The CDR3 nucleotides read TGTGCCAGCAGCTTATCCATGGACAGGGAGCAGTACTTC. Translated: CASSLSMDREQYF.

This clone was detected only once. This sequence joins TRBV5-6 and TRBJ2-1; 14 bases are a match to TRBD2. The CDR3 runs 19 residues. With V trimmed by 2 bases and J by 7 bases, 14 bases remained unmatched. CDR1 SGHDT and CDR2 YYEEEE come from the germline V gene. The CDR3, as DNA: TGTGCCAGCAGCTTCGGACTAGCGGGAGGAAAATACAGTAAGAATGAGCAGTTCTTC. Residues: CASSFGLAGGKYSKNEQFF.

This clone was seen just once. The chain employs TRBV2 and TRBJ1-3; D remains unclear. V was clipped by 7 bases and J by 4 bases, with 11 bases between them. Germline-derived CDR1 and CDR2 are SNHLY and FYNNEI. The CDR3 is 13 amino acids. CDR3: CASKLNAGNTIYF. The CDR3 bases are TGTGCCAGCAAATTAAATGCAGGAAACACCATATATTTT.